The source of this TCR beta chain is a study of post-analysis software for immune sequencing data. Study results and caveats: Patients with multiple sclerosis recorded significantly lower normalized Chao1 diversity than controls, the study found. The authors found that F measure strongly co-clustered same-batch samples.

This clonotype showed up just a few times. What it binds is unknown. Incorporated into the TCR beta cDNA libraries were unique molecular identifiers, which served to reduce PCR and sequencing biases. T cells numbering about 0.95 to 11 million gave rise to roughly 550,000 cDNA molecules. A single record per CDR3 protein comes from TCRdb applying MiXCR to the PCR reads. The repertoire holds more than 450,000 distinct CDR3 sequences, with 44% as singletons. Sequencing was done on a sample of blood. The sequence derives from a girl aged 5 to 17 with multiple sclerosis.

CDR3 residues: CASRLRTAGTGELFF. The CDR3 nucleotides read TGTGCCAGCAGACTCAGGACAGCCGGAACCGGGGAGCTGTTTTTT. This chain uses TRBV27 with TRBJ2-2; possibly TRBD1 for D (6 bases). Between the trimmed V and J ends, which lost 6 bases and 5 bases, there was a span of 16 bases. In germline, CDR1 is MNHEY, CDR2 SMNVEV (reference sequence). The CDR3 loop spans 15 amino acids.